Sequencing of this TCR beta chain was carried out in a study of Ad26.COV2.S vaccination and SARS-CoV-2 variants. Study details: Ad26.COV2.S, an intramuscular injection, was given once or twice 56 days apart.

Profiling relied on immunoSEQ multiplex PCR, and the TCRdb table lists in-frame clones only, not all of them. The table includes around 340,000 clones, 65% to 90% detected once. Comment on this clone: Its antigen is undetermined.

The study, taken as a whole, reports: Placebo recipients trailed vaccine recipients in spike-specific TCR breadth.

The ends were cut back, 0 bases at V and 4 bases at J, with 13 bases in the middle. The CDR3 totals 15 residues. CDR1 and CDR2 from the germline V gene are MNHEY and SVGAGI. Treatment: roughly 18 received Ad26.COV2.S at low or high dose, single or two shots; about 5 received placebo; per-sample allocation not given. Sampling took place 63 days after the first vaccine or placebo injection. Vaccination employed an Ad26 vector expressing the Wuhan-strain SARS-CoV-2 spike. This sequence joins TRBV6-5 and TRBJ2-7; no clear D gene. The source is a person aged 18-60 years who received the Ad26.COV2.S COVID-19 vaccine or a placebo. The sequencing here drew on peripheral blood, taken in a trial of Ad26.COV2.S vaccine versus placebo. The CDR3 nucleotides read TGTGCCAGCAGTTACTCCGAAGGAAGGGTTTACGAGCAGTACTTC. As protein: CASSYSEGRVYEQYF.